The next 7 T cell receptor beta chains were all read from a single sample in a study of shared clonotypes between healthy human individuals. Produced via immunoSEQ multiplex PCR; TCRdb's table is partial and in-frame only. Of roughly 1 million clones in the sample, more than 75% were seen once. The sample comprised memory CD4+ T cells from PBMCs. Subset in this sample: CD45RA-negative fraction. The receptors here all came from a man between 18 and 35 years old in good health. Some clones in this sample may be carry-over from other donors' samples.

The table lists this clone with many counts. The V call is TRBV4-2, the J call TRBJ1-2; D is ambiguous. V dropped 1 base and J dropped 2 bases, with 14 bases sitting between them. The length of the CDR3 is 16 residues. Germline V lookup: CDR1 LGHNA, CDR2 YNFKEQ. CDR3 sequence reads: CASSQAISAGNYGYTF. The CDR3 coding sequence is TGTGCCAGCAGCCAAGCTATTTCGGCGGGAAACTATGGCTACACCTTC.

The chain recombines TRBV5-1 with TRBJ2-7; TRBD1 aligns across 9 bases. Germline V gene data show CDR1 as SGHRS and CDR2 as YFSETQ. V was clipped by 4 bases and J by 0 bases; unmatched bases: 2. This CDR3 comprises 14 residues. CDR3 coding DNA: TGCGCCAGCAGCGAACAGGGGGCCTCCTACGAGCAGTACTTC. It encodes CASSEQGASYEQYF.

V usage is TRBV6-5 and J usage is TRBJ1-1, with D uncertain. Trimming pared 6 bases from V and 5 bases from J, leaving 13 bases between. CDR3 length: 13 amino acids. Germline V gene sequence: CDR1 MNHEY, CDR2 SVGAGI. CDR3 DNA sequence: TGTGCCAGCAGCCCCCAGGCTAGGACTGAAGCTTTCTTT. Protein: CASSPQARTEAFF.

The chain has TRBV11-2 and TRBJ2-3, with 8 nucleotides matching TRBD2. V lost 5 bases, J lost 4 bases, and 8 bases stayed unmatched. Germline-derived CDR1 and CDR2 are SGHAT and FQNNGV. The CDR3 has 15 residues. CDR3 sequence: CASSPGGFRADTQYF. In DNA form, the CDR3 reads TGTGCCAGCAGCCCGGGGGGGTTTCGAGCAGATACGCAGTATTTT.

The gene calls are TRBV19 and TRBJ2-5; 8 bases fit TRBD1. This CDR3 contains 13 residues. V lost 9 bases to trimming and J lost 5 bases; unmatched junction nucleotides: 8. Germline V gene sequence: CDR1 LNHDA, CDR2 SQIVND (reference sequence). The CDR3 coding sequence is TGTGCCAGCGGGGTCAGGGGGCAGGAGACCCAGTACTTC. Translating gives CASGVRGQETQYF.

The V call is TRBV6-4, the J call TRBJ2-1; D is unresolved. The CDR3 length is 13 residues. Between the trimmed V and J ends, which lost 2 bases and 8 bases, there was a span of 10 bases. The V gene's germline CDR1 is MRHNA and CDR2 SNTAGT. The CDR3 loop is CASSDLLADEQFF. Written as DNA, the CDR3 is TGTGCCAGCAGTGACCTATTGGCGGATGAGCAGTTCTTC.

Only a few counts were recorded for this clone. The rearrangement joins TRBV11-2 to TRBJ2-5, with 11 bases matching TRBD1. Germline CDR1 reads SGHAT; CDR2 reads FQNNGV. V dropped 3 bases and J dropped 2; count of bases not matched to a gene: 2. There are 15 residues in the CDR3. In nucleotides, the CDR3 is TGTGCCAGCAGCTTTGGGACAGGGGGGCAAGAGACCCAGTACTTC. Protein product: CASSFGTGGQETQYF.